This is a list of T cell receptor beta chains from one sample in a study of blood T cell repertoires in COVID-19. Clones were read by immunoSEQ multiplex PCR, and TCRdb kept only the in-frame ones, dropping some. The sample consists of around 300,000 clones, approximately 88% of them appearing once. The sample comprised PBMCs or T cells enriched from blood (not recorded which). Receptors were obtained from a woman in her thirties who had recovered from COVID-19. Each CDR3 is given without its conserved first and last residue.

TRBJ2-3,TRBV10-1,ASSPQAGTGYTDTQY
TRBJ2-5,TRBV6-5,ASSYSGTGVQETQY
TRBJ1-1,TRBV6-2/TRBV6-3,ASSSSRGVYNTEAF
TRBJ2-7,TRBV5-1,ASSLAGDFEGEQY
TRBJ2-5,TRBV9,ASSVTSGVQETQY
TRBJ1-1,TRBV28,ASSLGRLGASTEAF
TRBJ2-7,TRBV11-3,ASSLGYSGGDYEQY
TRBJ1-2,TRBV20-1,SASNRGGYGYT
TRBJ2-1,TRBV28,ASKGRVGYNEQF
TRBJ2-7,TRBV7-2,ASSSYGGHAYEQY
TRBJ2-7,TRBV3-1/TRBV3-2,ASSSGQGRYEQY
TRBJ2-7,TRBV6-5,ASSYGRRGFEQY
TRBJ2-5,TRBV6-2/TRBV6-3,ASSTGLQETQY
TRBJ1-6,TRBV15,ATSPRGGFGSSYNSPLH
TRBJ1-6,TRBV5-1,ASSFGKSNSPLH
TRBJ2-3,TRBV19,ASSNRGRGLADTQY
TRBJ2-7,TRBV7-8,ASSPLAYEQY
TRBJ2-1,TRBV7-9,ASSLGSGGNEQF
TRBJ1-2,TRBV27,ASSLSDSPGYGYT
TRBJ2-7,TRBV25-1,ASSESGARRSYEQY
TRBJ2-7,TRBV4-1,ASSQDEMGLAGVEGEQY
TRBJ1-4,TRBV5-1,ASSLVDPMEEKLF
TRBJ2-5,TRBV9,ASSPPGGRLGTQY
TRBJ1-1,TRBV7-7,ASSQDRNTEAF
TRBJ1-1,TRBV6-1,ASSEDDSQEAF
TRBJ1-2,TRBV27,ASSRSPLGRGIGYT
TRBJ2-3,TRBV14,ASSPIQVKGDTQY
TRBJ2-7,TRBV28,ASSFLGTGGYEQY
TRBJ2-1,TRBV2,ASSEPLVGNEQF
TRBJ2-5,TRBV11-2,ASSLDGRVGLGETQY
TRBJ1-1,TRBV6-5,ASRAVGGEAF
TRBJ1-3,TRBV9,ASSVARDGNTIY
TRBJ1-1,TRBV19,ATANETGQLNTEAF
TRBJ2-4,TRBV12-3/TRBV12-4,ASGGLAKNIQY
TRBJ2-3,TRBV18,ASSPQSGGGTDTQY
TRBJ1-5,TRBV27,ASSLQGRKGQPQH
TRBJ1-4,TRBV6-2/TRBV6-3,ASSRIPPGLNEKLF
TRBJ2-2,TRBV18,ASSPPSQGSSGELF
TRBJ1-5,TRBV4-2,ASSQQENQPQH
TRBJ2-1,TRBV27,ASSLRTGGRNEQF
TRBJ1-1,TRBV29-1,SCQGATEAF
TRBJ2-7,TRBV9,ASSAGLGQPAYEQY
TRBJ2-7,TRBV4-1,ASSQDFQGKFYEQY
TRBJ2-1,TRBV29-1,SVGGTPRGYNEQF
TRBJ1-1,TRBV30,AWRTGRNTEAF
TRBJ2-7,TRBV15,ATSRDPPGKQGLYEQY